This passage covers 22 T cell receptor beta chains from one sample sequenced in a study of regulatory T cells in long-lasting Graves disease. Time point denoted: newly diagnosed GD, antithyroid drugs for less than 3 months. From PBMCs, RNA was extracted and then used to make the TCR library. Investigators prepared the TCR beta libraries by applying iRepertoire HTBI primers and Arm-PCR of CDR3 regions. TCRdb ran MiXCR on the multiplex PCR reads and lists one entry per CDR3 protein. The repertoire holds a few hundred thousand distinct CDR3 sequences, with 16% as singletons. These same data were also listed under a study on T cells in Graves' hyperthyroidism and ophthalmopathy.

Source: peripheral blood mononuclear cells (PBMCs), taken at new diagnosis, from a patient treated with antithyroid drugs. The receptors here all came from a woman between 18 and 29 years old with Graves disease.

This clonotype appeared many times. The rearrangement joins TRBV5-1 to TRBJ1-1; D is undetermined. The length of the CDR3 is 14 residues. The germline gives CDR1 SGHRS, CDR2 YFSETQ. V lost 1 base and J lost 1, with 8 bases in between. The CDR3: CASSLRYENTEAFF. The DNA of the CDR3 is TGCGCCAGCAGCTTGCGGTACGAGAACACTGAAGCTTTCTTT.

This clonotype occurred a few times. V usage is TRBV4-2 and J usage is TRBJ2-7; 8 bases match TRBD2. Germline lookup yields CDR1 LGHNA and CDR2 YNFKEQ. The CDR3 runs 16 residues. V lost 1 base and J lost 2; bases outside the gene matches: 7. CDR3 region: CASSQVGRGGTYEQYF. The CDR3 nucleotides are TGTGCCAGCAGCCAAGTGGGGCGCGGGGGGACCTACGAGCAGTACTTC.

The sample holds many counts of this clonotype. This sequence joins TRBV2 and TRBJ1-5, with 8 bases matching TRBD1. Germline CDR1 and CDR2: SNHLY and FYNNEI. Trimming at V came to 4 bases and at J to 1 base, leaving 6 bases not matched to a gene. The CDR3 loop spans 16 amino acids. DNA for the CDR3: TGTGCCAGCAGTGCGTTACAGGGGGTAAGCAATCAGCCCCAGCATTTT. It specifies CASSALQGVSNQPQHF.

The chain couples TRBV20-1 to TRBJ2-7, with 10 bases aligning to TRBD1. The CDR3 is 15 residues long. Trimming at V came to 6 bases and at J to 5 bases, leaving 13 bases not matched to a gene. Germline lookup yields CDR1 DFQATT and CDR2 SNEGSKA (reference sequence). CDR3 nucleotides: TGCAGTGCCGTCGGGGCCGGGACAGGGGTCCACGAGCAGTACTTC. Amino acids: CSAVGAGTGVHEQYF.

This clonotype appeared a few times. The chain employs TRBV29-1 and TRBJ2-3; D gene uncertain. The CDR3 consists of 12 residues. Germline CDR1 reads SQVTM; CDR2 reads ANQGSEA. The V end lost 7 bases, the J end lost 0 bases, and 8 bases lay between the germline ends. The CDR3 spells CSAQPSTDTQYF. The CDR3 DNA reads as TGCAGCGCCCAGCCCAGCACAGATACGCAGTATTTT.

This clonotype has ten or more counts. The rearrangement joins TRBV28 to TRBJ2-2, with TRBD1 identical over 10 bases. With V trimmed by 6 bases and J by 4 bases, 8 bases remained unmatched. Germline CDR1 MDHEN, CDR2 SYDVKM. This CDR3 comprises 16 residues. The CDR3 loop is CASSRDRGLFTGELFF. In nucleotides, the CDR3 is TGTGCCAGCAGCAGAGACAGGGGGCTGTTCACCGGGGAGCTGTTTTTT.

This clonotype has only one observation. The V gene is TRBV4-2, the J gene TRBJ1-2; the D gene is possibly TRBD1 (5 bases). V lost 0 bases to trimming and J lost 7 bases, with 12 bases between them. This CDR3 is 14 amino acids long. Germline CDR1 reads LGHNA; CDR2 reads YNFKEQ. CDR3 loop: CASSQEAGLGGYTF. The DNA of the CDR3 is TGTGCCAGCAGCCAAGAGGCAGGGCTGGGTGGCTACACCTTC.

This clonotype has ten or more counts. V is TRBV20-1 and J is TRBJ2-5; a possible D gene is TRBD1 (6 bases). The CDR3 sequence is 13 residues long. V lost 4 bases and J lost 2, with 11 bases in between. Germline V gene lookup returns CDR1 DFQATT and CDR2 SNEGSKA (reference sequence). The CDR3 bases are TGCAGTGCTACGACTCAGGGGCAAGAGACCCAGTACTTC. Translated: CSATTQGQETQYF.

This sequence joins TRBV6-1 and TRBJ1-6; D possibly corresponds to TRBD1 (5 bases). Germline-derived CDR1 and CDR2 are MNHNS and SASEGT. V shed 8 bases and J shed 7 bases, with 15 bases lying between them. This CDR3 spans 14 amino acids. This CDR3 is CASRPGRQNSPLHF. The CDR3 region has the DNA TGTGCCAGCCGACCGGGACGGCAGAATTCACCCCTCCACTTT.

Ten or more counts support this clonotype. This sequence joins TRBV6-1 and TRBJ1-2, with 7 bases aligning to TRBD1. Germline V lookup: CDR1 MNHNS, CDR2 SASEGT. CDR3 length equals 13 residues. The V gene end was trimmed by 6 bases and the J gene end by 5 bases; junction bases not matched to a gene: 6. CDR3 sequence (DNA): TGTGCCAGCAGCAGGGACAGACTTTATGGCTACACCTTC. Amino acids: CASSRDRLYGYTF.

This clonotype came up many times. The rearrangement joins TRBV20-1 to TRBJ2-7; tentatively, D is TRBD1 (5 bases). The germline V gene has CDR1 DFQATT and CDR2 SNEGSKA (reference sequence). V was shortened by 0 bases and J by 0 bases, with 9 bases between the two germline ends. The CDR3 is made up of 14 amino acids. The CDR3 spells CSARDDSSSYEQYF. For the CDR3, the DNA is TGCAGTGCTAGAGATGACAGCAGCTCCTACGAGCAGTACTTC.

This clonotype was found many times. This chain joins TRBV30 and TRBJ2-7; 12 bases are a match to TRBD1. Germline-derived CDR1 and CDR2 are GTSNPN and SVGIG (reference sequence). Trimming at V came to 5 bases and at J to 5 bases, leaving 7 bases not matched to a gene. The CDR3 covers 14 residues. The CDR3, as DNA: TGTGCCTGGGGCGAGGGACAGGGGGCCGACGAGCAGTACTTC. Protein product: CAWGEGQGADEQYF.

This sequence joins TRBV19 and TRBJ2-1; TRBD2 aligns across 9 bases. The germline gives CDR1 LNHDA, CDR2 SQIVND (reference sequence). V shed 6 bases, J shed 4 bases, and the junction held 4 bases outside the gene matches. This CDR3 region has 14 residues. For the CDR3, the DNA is TGTGCCAGTAGGAAGCGGGAGGCTTACAATGAGCAGTTCTTC. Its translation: CASRKREAYNEQFF.

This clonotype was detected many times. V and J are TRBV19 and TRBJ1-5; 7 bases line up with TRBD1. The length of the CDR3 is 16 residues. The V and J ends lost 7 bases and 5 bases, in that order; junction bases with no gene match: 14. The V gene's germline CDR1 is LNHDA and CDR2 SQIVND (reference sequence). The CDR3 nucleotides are TGTGCCAGTAAGGATCGAGACAGGGAGGCCTATCAGCCCCAGCATTTT. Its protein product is CASKDRDREAYQPQHF. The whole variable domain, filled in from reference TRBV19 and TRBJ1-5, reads DGGITQSPKYLFRKEGQNVTLSCEQNLNHDAMYWYRQDPGQGLRLIYYSQIVNDFQKGDIAEGYSVSREKKESFPLTVTSAQKNPTAFYLCASKDRDREAYQPQHFGDGTRLSIL.

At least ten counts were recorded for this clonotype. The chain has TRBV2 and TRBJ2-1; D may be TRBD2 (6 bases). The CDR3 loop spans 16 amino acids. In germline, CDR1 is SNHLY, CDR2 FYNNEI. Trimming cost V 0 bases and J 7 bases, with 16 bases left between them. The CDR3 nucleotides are TGTGCCAGCAGTGAAGCATGGCGGGATTTGGGTAATGAGCAGTTCTTC. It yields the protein CASSEAWRDLGNEQFF.

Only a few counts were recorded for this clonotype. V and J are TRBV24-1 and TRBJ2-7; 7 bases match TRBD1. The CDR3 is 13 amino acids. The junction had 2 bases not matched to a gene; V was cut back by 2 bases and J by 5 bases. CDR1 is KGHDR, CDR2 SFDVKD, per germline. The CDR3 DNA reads TGTGCCACCAGTGATTCAGACAGGGACGAGCAGTACTTC. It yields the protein CATSDSDRDEQYF.

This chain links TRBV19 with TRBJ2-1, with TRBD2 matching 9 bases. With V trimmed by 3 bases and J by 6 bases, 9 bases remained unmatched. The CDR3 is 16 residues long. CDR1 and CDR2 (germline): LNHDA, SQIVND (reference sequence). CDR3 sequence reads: CASSITLAGVSNEQFF. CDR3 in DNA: TGTGCCAGTAGTATCACCTTAGCGGGAGTTTCCAATGAGCAGTTCTTC.

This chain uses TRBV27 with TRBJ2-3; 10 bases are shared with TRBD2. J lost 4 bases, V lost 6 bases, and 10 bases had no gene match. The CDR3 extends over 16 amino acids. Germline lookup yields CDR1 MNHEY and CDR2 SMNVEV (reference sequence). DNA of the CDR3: TGTGCCAGCAGCCTTACGGGACTAGCGTCTCCAGATACGCAGTATTTT. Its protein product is CASSLTGLASPDTQYF.

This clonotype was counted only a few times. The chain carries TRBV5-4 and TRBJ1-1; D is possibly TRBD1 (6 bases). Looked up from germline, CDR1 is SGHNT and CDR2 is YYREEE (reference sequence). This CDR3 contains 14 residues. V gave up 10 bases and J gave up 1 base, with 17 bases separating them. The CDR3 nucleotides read TGTGCCTTAACCGGGGACATAAAGAACACTGAAGCTTTCTTT. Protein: CALTGDIKNTEAFF.

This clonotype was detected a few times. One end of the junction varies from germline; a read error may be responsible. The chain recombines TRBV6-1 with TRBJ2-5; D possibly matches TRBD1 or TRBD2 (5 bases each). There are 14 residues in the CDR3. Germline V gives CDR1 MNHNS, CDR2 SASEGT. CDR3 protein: CASNTEWGYETRYF. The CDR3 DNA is TGTGCCAGCAACACTGAGTGGGGGTACGAGACCCGGTACTTC.

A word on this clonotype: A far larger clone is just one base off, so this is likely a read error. The CDR3 protein is CASSPSPGTGGPANEQYF. CDR3 sequence (DNA): TGTGCCAGCAGCCCTTCTCCGGGAACGGGAGGGCCCGCCAATGAGCAGTACTTC. The gene calls are TRBV7-2 and TRBJ2-7, with 8 bases identical to TRBD2. Losses at the gene ends were 5 bases for V and 7 bases for J; bases not matched to a gene: 22. CDR3 length: 18 residues. Germline V gives CDR1 SGHTA, CDR2 FQGNSA.

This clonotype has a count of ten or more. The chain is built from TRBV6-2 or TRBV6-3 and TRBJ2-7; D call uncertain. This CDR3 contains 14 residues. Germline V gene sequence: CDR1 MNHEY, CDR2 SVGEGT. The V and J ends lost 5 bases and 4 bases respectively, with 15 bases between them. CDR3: CASSDSWNPYEQYF. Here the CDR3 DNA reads TGTGCCAGCAGTGATTCCTGGAATCCTTACGAGCAGTACTTC.